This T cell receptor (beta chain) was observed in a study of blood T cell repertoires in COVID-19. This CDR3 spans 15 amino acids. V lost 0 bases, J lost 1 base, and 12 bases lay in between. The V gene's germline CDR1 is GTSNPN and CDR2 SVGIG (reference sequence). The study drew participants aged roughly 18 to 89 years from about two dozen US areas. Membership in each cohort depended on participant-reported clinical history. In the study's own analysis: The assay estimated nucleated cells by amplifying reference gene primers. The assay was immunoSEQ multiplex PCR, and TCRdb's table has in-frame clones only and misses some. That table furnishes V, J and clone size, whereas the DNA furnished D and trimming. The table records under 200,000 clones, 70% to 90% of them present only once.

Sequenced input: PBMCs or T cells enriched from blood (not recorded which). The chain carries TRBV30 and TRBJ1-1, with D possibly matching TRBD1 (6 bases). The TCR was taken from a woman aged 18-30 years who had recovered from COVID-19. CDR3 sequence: CAWSVLDSANTEAFF. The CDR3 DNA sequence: TGTGCCTGGAGTGTACTGGACAGCGCGAACACTGAAGCTTTCTTT.